This T cell receptor (beta chain) was profiled in a study of blood T cells in healthy people across ages. For this clonotype: Its antigen is as yet unknown.

Study-wide results and limits: It was the long-lived donors that had more naive CD4+ cells and higher diversity than aged donors. Older age coincided with a roughly linear decline in TCR beta diversity per million T cells.

Primed by a sample-barcoded 5' primer and a J-beta primer mix, a second PCR proceeded for about 7 to 11 cycles. TCRdb passed the 5' RACE reads through MiXCR, listing each CDR3 protein once. This sample has 700,000 or so distinct CDR3 sequences, with about 20% found just once. The donors, aged roughly 6 to 95, were healthy Caucasians from Russia. With V trimmed by 2 bases and J by 9 bases, 10 bases remained unmatched. The CDR3 is 14 amino acids. Germline loops: CDR1 MDHEN, CDR2 SYDVKM. This chain connects TRBV28 to TRBJ2-7; 7 nucleotides align to TRBD1. The sample comprised blood. The origin of this receptor is a man between 65 and 85 years old in good health. CDR3 region: CASSLGKSSGGQYF. The CDR3 coding sequence is TGTGCCAGCAGTTTAGGGAAATCTTCAGGGGGGCAGTACTTC.